This is a list of T cell receptor beta chains from one sample in a study of blood T cell repertoires in COVID-19. Assay used: immunoSEQ multiplex PCR; TCRdb lists only in-frame clones, some missing. The sample lists a few hundred thousand clones, around 82% seen once, with around 16% in the top ten. Sequences were obtained from peripheral blood. The receptors shown here come from a person aged 65-85 years with COVID-19, enrolled during active disease. Each CDR3 is given with its conserved first and last residue. D genes are given only for firm matches. A clone size is listed for some rows: how often the clone was seen (once, few, many), or a class if it is expanded.

j_gene	d_gene	abundance	v_gene	CDR3aa	CDR3nt
TRBJ2-1	TRBD1	-	TRBV5-1	CASSFGGTGNNEQFF	TGCGCCAGCAGCTTCGGCGGGACAGGGAACAATGAGCAGTTCTTC
TRBJ2-7	-	-	TRBV2	CASGPQGYEQYF	TGTGCCAGCGGTCCCCAGGGCTACGAGCAGTACTTC
TRBJ1-3	-	-	TRBV6-5	CASSSISGNTIYF	TGTGCCAGCAGTTCTATCTCTGGAAACACCATATATTTT
TRBJ1-1	-	-	TRBV11-1	CASSLRPAGMNTEAFF	TGTGCCAGCAGCTTAAGGCCAGCAGGGATGAACACTGAAGCTTTCTTT
TRBJ1-5	-	-	TRBV6-6	CASSSQWPPQHF	TGTGCCAGCAGTTCCCAATGGCCGCCCCAGCATTTT
TRBJ2-1	-	few	TRBV4-2	CASSQAGAHEQFF	TGTGCCAGCAGCCAAGCAGGGGCCCATGAGCAGTTCTTC
TRBJ2-5	-	-	TRBV29-1	CSVQTKETQYF	TGCAGCGTTCAAACAAAAGAGACCCAGTACTTC
TRBJ1-5	TRBD1	-	TRBV6-6	CASTDRGPSNQPQHF	TGTGCCAGCACCGACAGGGGGCCAAGCAATCAGCCCCAGCATTTT
TRBJ2-1	-	-	TRBV7-9	CASSFDWSVGYEQFF	TGTGCCAGCAGCTTTGATTGGAGTGTCGGGTATGAGCAGTTCTTC
TRBJ1-2	TRBD1	-	TRBV5-1	CASSLGQGASTNYGYTF	TGCGCCAGCAGCTTGGGGCAGGGGGCAAGTACTAACTATGGCTACACCTTC
TRBJ1-3	-	-	TRBV6-4	CASSDSTLQDISGNTIYF	TGTGCCAGCAGTGACTCGACATTGCAGGACATCTCTGGAAACACCATATATTTT
TRBJ2-3	TRBD2	-	TRBV28	CASSLQTGTSGPAYF	TGTGCCAGCAGTTTACAAACCGGGACTAGCGGGCCTGCGTATTTT
TRBJ2-3	TRBD1	-	TRBV7-9	CASSPSLEDRIADTQYF	TGTGCCAGCAGCCCTTCATTGGAGGACAGGATCGCAGATACGCAGTATTTT
TRBJ1-3	-	-	TRBV27	CASSFSNGNTIYF	TGTGCCAGCAGTTTTTCCAATGGAAACACCATATATTTT
TRBJ2-5	-	-	TRBV3-1/TRBV3-2	CASRGSGFQETQYF	TGTGCCAGCAGAGGTAGCGGCTTCCAAGAGACCCAGTACTTC
TRBJ1-4	-	-	TRBV4-1	CASSQEGGPGGYEKLFF	TGCGCCAGCAGCCAAGAAGGGGGACCGGGAGGGTATGAAAAACTGTTTTTT
TRBJ1-2	-	-	TRBV6-5	CASREYGYTF	TGTGCCAGCAGAGAGTATGGCTACACCTTC
TRBJ2-2	TRBD1	once	TRBV24-1	CATRGTEVTGELFF	TGTGCCACTAGAGGGACAGAAGTCACCGGGGAGCTGTTTTTT
TRBJ1-4	-	once	TRBV30	CAWSAARGYYDEKLFF	TGTGCCTGGAGTGCCGCCCGGGGGTATTATGATGAAAAACTGTTTTTT
TRBJ2-7	TRBD1	-	TRBV5-6	CASSLVGQGLTYEQYF	TGTGCCAGCAGCTTGGTGGGACAGGGGTTAACCTACGAGCAGTACTTC
TRBJ2-2	-	-	TRBV10-3	CAIRDSPNTGELFF	TGTGCCATCAGGGACAGTCCGAACACCGGGGAGCTGTTTTTT
TRBJ2-5	TRBD2	-	TRBV5-6	CASSSRLAGETQYF	TGTGCCAGCAGCTCAAGACTAGCGGGAGAGACCCAGTACTTC
TRBJ1-1	TRBD1	-	TRBV11-1	CASRNQGARVTEAFF	TGTGCCAGCAGAAATCAGGGGGCGCGAGTTACTGAAGCTTTCTTT
TRBJ1-5	TRBD1	-	TRBV4-1	CASSQGTGQGFAGNQPQHF	TGCGCCAGCAGCCAAGGGACGGGACAGGGGTTCGCGGGCAATCAGCCCCAGCATTTT
TRBJ2-7	TRBD2	-	TRBV4-3	CASSQTHRASGNEQYF	TGCGCCAGCAGTCAAACTCACCGGGCTAGCGGGAACGAGCAGTACTTC
TRBJ2-1	-	-	TRBV12-5	CASGQGSYNEQFF	TGTGCTAGTGGCCAGGGGTCCTACAATGAGCAGTTCTTC
TRBJ2-5	-	-	TRBV5-4	CASSPRREETQYF	TGTGCCAGCAGCCCTAGGAGAGAAGAGACCCAGTACTTC
TRBJ2-2	TRBD2	-	TRBV7-6	CASSFRLAGDTGELFF	TGTGCCAGCAGCTTCCGACTAGCGGGGGACACCGGGGAGCTGTTTTTT
TRBJ1-1	-	-	TRBV10-3	CAITPGGDTEAFF	TGTGCCATCACCCCCGGCGGTGACACTGAAGCTTTCTTT